This is a list of T cell receptor beta chains from one sample in a study of control samples from healthy donors and cancer patients. Generated by immunoSEQ multiplex PCR, the TCRdb table keeps only in-frame clones and is missing some. In the table there are 95,000 to 130,000 clones, approximately 90% of which are singletons. The sequenced material came from PBMCs. Source of these receptors: a woman aged 50 to 60 with colorectal cancer. The conserved cysteine and the conserved F or W are not part of the CDR3 here. A D gene is named only where the DNA matches it firmly.

d_gene: .
j_gene: TRBJ2-7
v_gene: TRBV11-2
CDR3aa: ASSLARGGSYEQY

d_gene: TRBD1
j_gene: TRBJ2-1
v_gene: TRBV19
CDR3aa: ASSIMGQGALSGEQF

d_gene: TRBD1
j_gene: TRBJ2-2
v_gene: TRBV6-2/TRBV6-3
CDR3aa: ASSTLDRGPVTGELF

d_gene: .
j_gene: TRBJ2-3
v_gene: TRBV7-2
CDR3aa: ASSLASRGTDTQY

d_gene: TRBD2
j_gene: TRBJ2-7
v_gene: TRBV20-1
CDR3aa: SASGQWAGAYEQY

d_gene: .
j_gene: TRBJ2-3
v_gene: TRBV14
CDR3aa: ASSQTPARTPRY

d_gene: .
j_gene: TRBJ1-6
v_gene: TRBV5-1
CDR3aa: ASSSGVGDSPLH

d_gene: .
j_gene: TRBJ2-2
v_gene: TRBV7-9
CDR3aa: ASAPGGPKNSGELF

d_gene: .
j_gene: TRBJ1-1
v_gene: TRBV12-3/TRBV12-4
CDR3aa: ASREGYTEAF

d_gene: TRBD1
j_gene: TRBJ2-6
v_gene: TRBV7-9
CDR3aa: ASSTGQGFSGANVLT

d_gene: TRBD1
j_gene: TRBJ1-3
v_gene: TRBV5-4
CDR3aa: ASSSQGDTGNTIY

d_gene: TRBD1
j_gene: TRBJ1-2
v_gene: TRBV20-1
CDR3aa: SAGGGAGYT

d_gene: .
j_gene: TRBJ1-2
v_gene: TRBV7-9
CDR3aa: ASSIDAYGYT

d_gene: .
j_gene: TRBJ2-5
v_gene: TRBV5-4
CDR3aa: ASSFGQQETQY

d_gene: .
j_gene: TRBJ2-1
v_gene: TRBV28
CDR3aa: ASSRLPYNEQF

d_gene: TRBD1
j_gene: TRBJ1-1
v_gene: TRBV23-1
CDR3aa: ASSLLGTGREAF